The TCR beta chain described here comes from a study of OX40 agonist ivuxolimab in advanced cancers. Study as a whole: Ivuxolimab, which is an agonistic anti-OX40 (CD134) antibody, was administered to the patients. Enrollees could have had prior anti-PD-1, anti-PD-L1 or anti-CTLA-4 therapy, which around 43% had received.

The CDR3 extends over 15 amino acids. Germline V gene sequence: CDR1 SGHTA, CDR2 FQGNSA. V gave up 2 bases and J gave up 7 bases; unmatched junction bases: 10. This clone was detected only a few times. TCRdb's table, derived via immunoSEQ multiplex PCR, lists solely in-frame clones and lacks some. The sample lists 65,000 to 90,000 clones, roughly 85% occurring once. Systemic immunosuppression or autoimmune disease history was grounds to exclude patients. Sample: CD4+ or CD8+ T cells sorted from blood, taken in a trial of the OX40 agonist ivuxolimab. V gene TRBV7-2 combines with J gene TRBJ1-2; 7 nucleotides align to TRBD1. This sequence originates from an adult with an advanced solid tumor such as melanoma, head and neck, liver or kidney cancer. The CDR3 protein is CASSLSYRGEGGYTF. CDR3 nucleotides: TGTGCCAGCAGCTTATCGTACAGGGGAGAGGGTGGCTACACCTTC.